This TCR beta chain was recovered during a study of beta chain features in type 1 diabetes. General observations from the study: Diminished insertions and augmented deletions at VDJ junctions characterized type 1 diabetes patients. The study found moderately but significantly shorter TCRB CDR3s in all four CD4+ subsets of Type 1 diabetes patients.

The CDR3 consists of 14 residues. The ends lost 4 bases at V and 9 bases at J; junction bases unmatched: 6. Germline CDR1 reads SGHRS; CDR2 reads YFSETQ. The isolated RNA, all of it, was reverse transcribed, so expressed TCRB transcripts were what got sequenced. Naive, central memory and regulatory T cell samples averaged about 4 million immunoSEQ reads each. The assay was immunoSEQ multiplex PCR, and TCRdb's table has in-frame clones only and misses some. The sample shows roughly 53,000 clones, approximately 45% of them seen only once. The sample holds a few counts of this clone. Its antigen remains unknown. Every donor had blood drawn once into heparin, about 116 mL on average. Stem cell-like memory, regulatory, central memory and naive CD4+ cells were sorted via CD45RO/CCR7/CD25/CD127/CD95/CD27.

The TCR sequence derives from a man aged 30 to 45 with type 1 diabetes. The specimen was Tregs from blood. The chain couples TRBV5-1 to TRBJ2-1; 11 nucleotides agree with TRBD1. In DNA, the CDR3 is TGCGCCAGCAGCGCGGGACAGGGGGGAAGTGAGCAGTTCTTC. Translation: CASSAGQGGSEQFF.